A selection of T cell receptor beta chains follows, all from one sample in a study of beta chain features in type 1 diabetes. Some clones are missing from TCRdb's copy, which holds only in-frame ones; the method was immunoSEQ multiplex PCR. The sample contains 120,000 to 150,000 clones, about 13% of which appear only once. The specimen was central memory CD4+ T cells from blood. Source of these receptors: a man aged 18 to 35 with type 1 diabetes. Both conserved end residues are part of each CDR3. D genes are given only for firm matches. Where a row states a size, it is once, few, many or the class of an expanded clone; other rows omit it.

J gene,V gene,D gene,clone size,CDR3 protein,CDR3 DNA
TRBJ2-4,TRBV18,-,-,CASSPEPVGDLVNIQYF,TGTGCCAGCTCACCAGAACCAGTAGGCGATTTGGTTAACATTCAGTACTTC
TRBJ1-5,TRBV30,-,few,CAWSSGRSFRSNQPQHF,TGTGCCTGGAGTAGTGGCAGGAGTTTTCGAAGCAATCAGCCCCAGCATTTT
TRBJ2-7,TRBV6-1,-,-,CASRTDSYTYEQYF,TGTGCCAGCAGGACAGACAGTTACACCTACGAGCAGTACTTC
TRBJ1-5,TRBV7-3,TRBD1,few,CASSLGTGVNQPQHF,TGTGCCAGCAGCTTAGGGACAGGGGTCAATCAGCCCCAGCATTTT
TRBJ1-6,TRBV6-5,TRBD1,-,CASSGQGGSPLHF,TGTGCCAGTTCGGGACAGGGTGGTTCACCCCTCCACTTT
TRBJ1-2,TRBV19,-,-,CASIPGAGEGYGYTF,TGTGCCAGTATCCCGGGGGCTGGTGAGGGCTATGGCTACACCTTC
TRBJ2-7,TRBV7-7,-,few,CASSPQAGTEQYF,TGTGCCAGCAGCCCGCAGGCGGGTACCGAGCAGTACTTC
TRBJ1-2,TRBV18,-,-,CASSPRLGPDGYTF,TGTGCCAGCTCACCAAGGTTAGGACCGGATGGCTACACCTTC
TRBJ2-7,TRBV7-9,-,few,CASSPGWGTDYEQYF,TGTGCCAGCAGCCCGGGGTGGGGGACCGACTACGAGCAGTACTTC
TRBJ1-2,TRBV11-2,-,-,CASSSNYGYTF,TGTGCCAGCAGCTCTAACTATGGCTACACCTTC
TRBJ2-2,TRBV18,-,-,CASSPSGGYANTGELFF,TGTGCCAGCTCCCCGTCTGGGGGTTACGCGAACACCGGGGAGCTGTTTTTT
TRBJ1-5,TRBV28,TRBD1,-,CASMTGEELYSNQPQHF,TGTGCCAGCATGACAGGGGAGGAATTATATAGCAATCAGCCCCAGCATTTT
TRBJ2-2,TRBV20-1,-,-,CSAKADGELFF,TGCAGTGCTAAGGCTGACGGGGAGCTGTTTTTT
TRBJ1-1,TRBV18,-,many,CASSPELGQGNTEAFF,TGTGCCAGCTCACCGGAATTGGGCCAGGGCAACACTGAAGCTTTCTTT
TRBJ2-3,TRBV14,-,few,CASSLKPPPAGTQYF,TGTGCCAGCAGCCTGAAACCTCCCCCGGCGGGGACGCAGTATTTT
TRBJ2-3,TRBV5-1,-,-,CASSLEGTDTQYF,TGCGCCAGCAGCTTGGAGGGGACAGATACGCAGTATTTT
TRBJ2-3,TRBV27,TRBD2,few,CASSSVRGGADTQYF,TGTGCCAGCAGTTCCGTGCGGGGGGGCGCAGATACGCAGTATTTT
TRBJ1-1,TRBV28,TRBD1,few,CASRLPGQGSEAFF,TGTGCCAGTCGACTTCCGGGACAGGGTTCTGAAGCTTTCTTT
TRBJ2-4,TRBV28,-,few,CASSSGPLKNIQYF,TGTGCCAGCAGTTCGGGACCCCTTAAAAACATTCAGTACTTC
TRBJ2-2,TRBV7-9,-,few,CASSLRGENTGELFF,TGTGCCAGCAGCTTACGCGGGGAGAACACCGGGGAGCTGTTTTTT
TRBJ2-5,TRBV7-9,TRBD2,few,CASSSSGGETQYF,TGTGCCAGCAGCTCTAGCGGGGGAGAGACCCAGTACTTC
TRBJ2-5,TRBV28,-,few,CASSSRQLQETQYF,TGTGCCAGCAGTTCCCGGCAACTCCAAGAGACCCAGTACTTC
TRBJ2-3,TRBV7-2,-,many,CASTQIVGTDTQYF,TGTGCCAGCACCCAGATTGTGGGCACAGATACGCAGTATTTT
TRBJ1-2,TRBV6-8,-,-,CASSYDSHGYTF,TGTGCCAGCAGTTACGACAGCCATGGCTACACCTTC
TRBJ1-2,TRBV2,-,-,CASSDQAESYGYTF,TGTGCCAGCAGTGATCAGGCGGAGTCTTATGGCTACACCTTC
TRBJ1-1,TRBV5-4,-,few,CASSLSLNLMNTEAFF,TGTGCCAGCAGCTTGTCGCTGAACTTGATGAACACTGAAGCTTTCTTT
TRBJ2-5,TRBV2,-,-,CASNFRETQYF,TGTGCCAGCAATTTCAGAGAGACCCAGTACTTC
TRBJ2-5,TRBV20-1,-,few,CSGRGRETQYF,TGCAGTGGGCGGGGGCGAGAGACCCAGTACTTC
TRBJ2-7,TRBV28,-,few,CASSFNSLYEQYF,TGTGCCAGCAGTTTTAATAGCCTCTACGAGCAGTACTTC
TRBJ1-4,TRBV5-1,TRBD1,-,CASSGTGGNEKLFF,TGCGCCAGCAGCGGAACAGGGGGCAATGAAAAACTGTTTTTT
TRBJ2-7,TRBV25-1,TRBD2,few,CASSESSSGRYEQYF,TGTGCCAGCAGTGAATCGTCTAGCGGGAGATACGAGCAGTACTTC
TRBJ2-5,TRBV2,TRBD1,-,CASSATTGGSETQYF,TGTGCCAGCAGTGCTACGACAGGGGGCTCTGAGACCCAGTACTTC